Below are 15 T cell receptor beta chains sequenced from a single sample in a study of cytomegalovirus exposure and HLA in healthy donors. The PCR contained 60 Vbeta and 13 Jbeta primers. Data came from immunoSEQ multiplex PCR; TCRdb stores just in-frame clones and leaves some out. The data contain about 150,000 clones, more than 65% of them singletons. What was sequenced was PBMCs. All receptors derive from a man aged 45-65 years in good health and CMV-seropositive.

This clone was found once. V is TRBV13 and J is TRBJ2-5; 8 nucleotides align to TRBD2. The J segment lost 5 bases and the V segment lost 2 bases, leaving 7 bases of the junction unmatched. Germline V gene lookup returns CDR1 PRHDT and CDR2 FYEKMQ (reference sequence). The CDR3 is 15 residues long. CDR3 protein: CASSLRAGELETQYF. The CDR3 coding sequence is TGTGCCAGCAGCTTACGAGCGGGGGAATTGGAGACCCAGTACTTC.

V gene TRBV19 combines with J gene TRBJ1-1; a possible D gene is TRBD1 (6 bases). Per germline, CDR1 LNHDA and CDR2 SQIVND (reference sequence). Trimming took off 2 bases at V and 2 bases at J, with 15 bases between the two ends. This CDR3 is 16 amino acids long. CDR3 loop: CASSIRGQGLNTEAFF. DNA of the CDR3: TGTGCCAGTAGTATAAGGGGTCAGGGGCTTAACACTGAAGCTTTCTTT.

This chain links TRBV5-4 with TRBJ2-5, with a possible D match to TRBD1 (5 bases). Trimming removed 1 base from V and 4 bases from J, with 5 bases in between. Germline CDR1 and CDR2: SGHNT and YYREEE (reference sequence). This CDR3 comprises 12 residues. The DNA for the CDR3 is TGTGCCAGCAGCTTGAGGGGAGAGACCCAGTACTTC. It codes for CASSLRGETQYF. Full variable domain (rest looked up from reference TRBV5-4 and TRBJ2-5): ETGVTQSPTHLIKTRGQQVTLRCSSQSGHNTVSWYQQALGQGPQFIFQYYREEENGRGNFPPRFSGLQFPNYSSELNVNALELDDSALYLCASSLRGETQYFGPGTRLLVL.

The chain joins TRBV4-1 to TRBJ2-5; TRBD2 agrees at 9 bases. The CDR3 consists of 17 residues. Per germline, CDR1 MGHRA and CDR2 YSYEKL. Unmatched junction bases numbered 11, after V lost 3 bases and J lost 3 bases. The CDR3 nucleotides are TGCGCCAGCAGCCAGGGGCGGGGGGGCCGTTATGAAGAGACCCAGTACTTC. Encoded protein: CASSQGRGGRYEETQYF.

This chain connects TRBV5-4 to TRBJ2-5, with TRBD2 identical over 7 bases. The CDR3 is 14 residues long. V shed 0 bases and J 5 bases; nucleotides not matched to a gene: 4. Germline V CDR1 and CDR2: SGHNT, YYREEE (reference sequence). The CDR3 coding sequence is TGTGCCAGCAGCTTGGGTACTAGCGTCGAGACCCAGTACTTC. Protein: CASSLGTSVETQYF.

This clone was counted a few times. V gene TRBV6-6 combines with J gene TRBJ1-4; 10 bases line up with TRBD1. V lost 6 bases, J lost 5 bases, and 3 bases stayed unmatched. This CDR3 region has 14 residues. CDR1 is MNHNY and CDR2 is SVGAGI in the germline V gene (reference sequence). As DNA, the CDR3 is TGTGCCAGCAGAGCGGGACAGGGGAATGAAAAACTGTTTTTT. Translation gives CASRAGQGNEKLFF.

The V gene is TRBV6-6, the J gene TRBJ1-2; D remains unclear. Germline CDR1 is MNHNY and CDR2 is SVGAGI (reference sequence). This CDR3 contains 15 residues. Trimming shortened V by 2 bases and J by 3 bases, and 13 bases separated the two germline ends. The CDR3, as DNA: TGTGCCAGCAGTTACCAGGCCACAGAATACTATGGCTACACCTTC. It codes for CASSYQATEYYGYTF.

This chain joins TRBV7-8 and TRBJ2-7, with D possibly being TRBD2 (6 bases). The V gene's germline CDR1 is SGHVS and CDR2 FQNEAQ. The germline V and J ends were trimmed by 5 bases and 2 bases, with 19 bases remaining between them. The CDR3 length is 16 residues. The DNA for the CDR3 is TGTGCCAGCAGCCCGACCGGGACTCTGGGCCCCTACGAGCAGTACGTC. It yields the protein CASSPTGTLGPYEQYV.

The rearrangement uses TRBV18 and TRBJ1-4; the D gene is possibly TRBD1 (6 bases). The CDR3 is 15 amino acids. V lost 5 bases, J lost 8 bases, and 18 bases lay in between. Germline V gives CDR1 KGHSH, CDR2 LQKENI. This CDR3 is CASSSKTGTPEKLFF. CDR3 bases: TGTGCCAGCTCATCCAAAACAGGGACCCCGGAAAAACTGTTTTTT.

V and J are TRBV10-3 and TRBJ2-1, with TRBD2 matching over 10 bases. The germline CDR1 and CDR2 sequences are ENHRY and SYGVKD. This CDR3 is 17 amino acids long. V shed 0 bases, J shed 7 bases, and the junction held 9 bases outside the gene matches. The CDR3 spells CAISESSGGPPFNEQFF. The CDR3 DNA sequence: TGTGCCATCAGTGAGTCTAGCGGGGGGCCCCCCTTTAATGAGCAGTTCTTC.

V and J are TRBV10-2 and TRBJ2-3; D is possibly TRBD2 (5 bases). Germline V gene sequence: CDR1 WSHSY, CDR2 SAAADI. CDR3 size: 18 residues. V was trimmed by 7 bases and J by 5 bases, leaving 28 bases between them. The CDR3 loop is CASTPPDRASHIGDTQYF. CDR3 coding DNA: TGCGCCAGCACCCCCCCCGATAGGGCTAGCCATATCGGAGATACGCAGTATTTT.

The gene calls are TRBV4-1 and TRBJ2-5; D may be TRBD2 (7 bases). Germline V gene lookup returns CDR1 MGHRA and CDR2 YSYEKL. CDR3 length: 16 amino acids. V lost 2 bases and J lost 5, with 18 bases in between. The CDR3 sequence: CASSQLGGDLLETQYF. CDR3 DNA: TGCGCCAGCAGCCAACTAGGGGGGGATTTACTGGAGACCCAGTACTTC.

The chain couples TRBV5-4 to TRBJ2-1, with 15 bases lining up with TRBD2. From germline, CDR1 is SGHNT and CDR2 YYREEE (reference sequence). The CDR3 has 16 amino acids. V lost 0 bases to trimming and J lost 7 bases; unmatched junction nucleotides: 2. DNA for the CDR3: TGTGCCAGCAGCTTGGAGGGGACTAGCGGGAGGAATGAGCAGTTCTTC. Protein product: CASSLEGTSGRNEQFF.

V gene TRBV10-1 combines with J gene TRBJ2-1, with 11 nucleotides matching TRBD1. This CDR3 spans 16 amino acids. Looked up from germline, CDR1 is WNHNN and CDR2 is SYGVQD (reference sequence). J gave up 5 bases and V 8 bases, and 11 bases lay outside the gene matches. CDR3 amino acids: CASSRTGGLGNNEQFF. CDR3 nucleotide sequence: TGCGCCAGCTCCCGGACAGGGGGCTTAGGTAACAATGAGCAGTTCTTC.

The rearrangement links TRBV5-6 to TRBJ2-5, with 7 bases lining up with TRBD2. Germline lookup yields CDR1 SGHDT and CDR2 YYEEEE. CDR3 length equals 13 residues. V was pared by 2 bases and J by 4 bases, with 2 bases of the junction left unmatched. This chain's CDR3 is CASSFSGGETQYF. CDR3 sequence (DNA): TGTGCCAGCAGCTTTTCGGGGGGAGAGACCCAGTACTTC.